This T cell receptor beta chain originates from a study of neoadjuvant nivolumab and ipilimumab in lung cancer. General study findings and limits: From pretherapy to surgery, tumor richness and clonality rose with dual therapy. TCR clonality did not significantly correlate with pathologic tumor regression. TCR richness and clonality were higher in tumors than adjacent uninvolved lung. Resected-tumor TCR richness correlated positively with pretherapy blood richness.

Trimming cost V 6 bases and J 1 base, with 9 bases left between them. The CDR3 totals 12 residues. Looked up from germline, CDR1 is SQVTM and CDR2 is ANQGSEA. Sequencing used immunoSEQ multiplex PCR; TCRdb keeps in-frame clones, though not all of them. The data show around 19,000 clones, with about 90% seen just once and about 2.1% held by the top ten. Comments on this clone: Its antigen is as yet unknown.

This TCR was recovered from an adult with non-small cell lung cancer. The chain couples TRBV29-1 to TRBJ1-1, with D maybe TRBD1 (6 bases). The sample in question was peripheral blood, obtained before neoadjuvant nivolumab, alone or with ipilimumab. The CDR3 DNA sequence: TGCAGCGTACTCAGGGGGAACACTGAAGCTTTCTTT. It codes for CSVLRGNTEAFF.